The 5 T cell receptor beta chains listed next were all sequenced from one sample in a study of control samples from healthy donors and cancer patients. Method: immunoSEQ multiplex PCR; TCRdb's copy keeps in-frame clones and lacks some. The sample lists 75,000 to 90,000 clones, about nine tenths seen once, with roughly a tenth in the top ten. Sequencing used PBMCs. These receptors came from a woman aged 45 to 65 with colorectal cancer.

The chain carries TRBV11-1 and TRBJ2-3, with 10 nucleotides matching TRBD1. The CDR3 is 15 amino acids. V gave up 7 bases and J gave up 3 bases; unmatched junction bases: 7. Germline V gene lookup returns CDR1 SGHAT and CDR2 FQDESV (reference sequence). The CDR3 DNA reads as TGTGCCAGCACCAAGGGGGGACAGGGGACAGATACGCAGTATTTT. Amino acid sequence: CASTKGGQGTDTQYF.

The chain uses TRBV6-5 and TRBJ1-2; no definite D call. CDR1 is MNHEY, CDR2 SVGAGI, per germline. The length of the CDR3 is 14 residues. V shed 6 bases and J shed 7 bases, with 18 bases lying between them. CDR3 DNA: TGTGCCAGCAGGGAGGCCGGGGAACGAGGTGGCTACACCTTC. Translated: CASREAGERGGYTF.

The J gene is TRBJ2-1, the V gene TRBV19; 8 bases map to TRBD1. Germline-derived CDR1 and CDR2 are LNHDA and SQIVND (reference sequence). Germline trimming cut 1 base from V and 5 bases from J; bases unmatched to any gene: 4. This CDR3 contains 15 residues. This CDR3 is CASSIVGQGDNEQFF. In DNA, the CDR3 is TGTGCCAGTAGTATAGTCGGACAGGGCGACAATGAGCAGTTCTTC.

This clone was seen only a few times. The chain joins TRBV19 to TRBJ1-1, with 11 bases aligning to TRBD1. V shed 7 bases, J shed 3 bases, and the junction held 7 bases outside the gene matches. The CDR3 totals 15 residues. CDR1 is LNHDA, CDR2 SQIVND, per germline (reference sequence). The CDR3 loop is CASNFVGQGDTEAFF. The CDR3 DNA sequence: TGTGCCAGTAACTTCGTGGGACAGGGGGACACTGAAGCTTTCTTT. Full variable domain (rest looked up from reference TRBV19 and TRBJ1-1): DGGITQSPKYLFRKEGQNVTLSCEQNLNHDAMYWYRQDPGQGLRLIYYSQIVNDFQKGDIAEGYSVSREKKESFPLTVTSAQKNPTAFYLCASNFVGQGDTEAFFGQGTRLTVV.

The chain is built from TRBV5-6 and TRBJ2-5; maybe TRBD2 (6 bases). There are 15 residues in the CDR3. Per the germline V gene, CDR1 is SGHDT and CDR2 is YYEEEE. With 3 bases removed from V and 5 bases from J, the gap between germline ends came to 17 bases. CDR3 DNA: TGTGCCAGCAGCTCAACTGCGGGGCTCGGGGAGACCCAGTACTTC. This encodes CASSSTAGLGETQYF.